These 8 T cell receptor beta chains originate from one sample sequenced in a study of spatial heterogeneity in lung cancer (dated by TCRdb to between 2019 and 2020). The library was obtained by 5' RACE. Instrument on record: NextSeq 500. TCRdb cleaned the public reads at Q25 with fastp, built clones with MiXCR and kept in-frame beta chains. CDR3 protein sequences are deduplicated, and each keeps its most common genes and DNA. A total of some 21,000 distinct CDR3 sequences appear in this sample, approximately 3% of them only once. Around 26% of the sample comes from the top ten. The time point label on this specimen signifies: sample taken at primary tumor resection. The specimen was PBMCs, collected at surgery. The receptors here all came from a female donor with early-stage non-small cell lung cancer.

At least ten counts were recorded for this clonotype. This chain joins TRBV5-1 and TRBJ1-5; no firm D call. V was pared by 4 bases and J by 1 base, with 9 bases between. The germline V gene encodes CDR1 SGHRS and CDR2 YFSETQ. The CDR3 has 14 amino acids. DNA of the CDR3: TGCGCCAGCAGCCCACATTGGAGCAATCAGCCCCAGCATTTT. Translation: CASSPHWSNQPQHF.

This clonotype was recorded at least ten times. J is TRBJ2-3 and V is TRBV28, with D perhaps being TRBD1 or TRBD2 (5 bases each). V was trimmed by 2 bases and J by 3 bases, leaving 21 bases between them. Germline lookup yields CDR1 MDHEN and CDR2 SYDVKM. This CDR3 is built from 18 residues. As DNA, the CDR3 is TGTGCCAGCAGTTTACCCCCTATGGGGGAGAGGGTGACAGATACGCAGTATTTT. Amino acid sequence: CASSLPPMGERVTDTQYF.

This clonotype was seen at least ten times. The V gene is TRBV27, the J gene TRBJ2-1; D ambiguous. Per the germline V gene, CDR1 is MNHEY and CDR2 is SMNVEV (reference sequence). V lost 3 bases and J lost 8, with 20 bases in between. The CDR3 sequence is 16 residues long. CDR3 bases: TGTGCCAGCAGTTTCCGCCCCCCCCCCGGGTTCGATGAGCAGTTCTTC. Its protein product is CASSFRPPPGFDEQFF.

The sample holds many counts of this clonotype. The chain is built from TRBV27 and TRBJ2-2; TRBD2 is a possible D gene (6 bases). Per germline, CDR1 MNHEY and CDR2 SMNVEV (reference sequence). Trimming pared 8 bases from V and 1 base from J, leaving 26 bases between. The CDR3 length is 19 residues. The CDR3 DNA reads as TGTGCCAGCTCACGGCTAACTAGCCGATTTTCTATGAACACCGGGGAGCTGTTTTTT. It translates to CASSRLTSRFSMNTGELFF.

At least ten counts were recorded for this clonotype. The V and J genes are TRBV7-3 and TRBJ2-7, with 9 nucleotides matching TRBD1. The CDR3 runs to 14 residues. The J segment lost 4 bases and the V segment lost 7 bases, leaving 8 bases of the junction unmatched. Germline assignment: CDR1 SGHTA and CDR2 FQGTGA. The CDR3 reads CASKTYRGPYEQYF. The CDR3 nucleotides are TGTGCCAGCAAGACGTACAGGGGGCCTTACGAGCAGTACTTC. Full variable domain (rest looked up from reference TRBV7-3 and TRBJ2-7): GAGVSQTPSNKVTEKGKYVELRCDPISGHTALYWYRQSLGQGPEFLIYFQGTGAADDSGLPNDRFFAVRPEGSVSTLKIQRTERGDSAVYLCASKTYRGPYEQYFGPGTRLTVT.

This clonotype occurred many times. The chain couples TRBV12-3 or TRBV12-4 to TRBJ1-1; D is undetermined. This CDR3 is 14 amino acids long. V lost 5 bases to trimming and J lost 3 bases, with 13 bases between them. The CDR3 reads CASSNYRRDTEAFF. CDR3 DNA: TGTGCCAGCAGTAATTATCGCCGGGACACTGAAGCTTTCTTT.

This clonotype was counted at least ten times. The chain has TRBV7-2 and TRBJ2-7; D is unresolved. The CDR3 loop spans 14 amino acids. Between the trimmed V and J ends, which lost 1 base and 1 base, there was a span of 8 bases. Germline CDR1 is SGHTA and CDR2 is FQGNSA. The CDR3 DNA sequence: TGTGCCAGCAGCTTAGAAGGGCCTTCCTACGAGCAGTACTTC. It translates to CASSLEGPSYEQYF.

Ten or more counts support this clonotype. This CDR3 is CASTGEAETQYF. In DNA form, the CDR3 reads TGTGCCAGCACGGGAGAGGCAGAGACCCAGTACTTC. V usage is TRBV19 and J usage is TRBJ2-5; tentative D call: TRBD2 (6 bases). Germline V gene lookup returns CDR1 LNHDA and CDR2 SQIVND (reference sequence). The CDR3 totals 12 residues. Trimming took off 9 bases at V and 4 bases at J, with 12 bases between the two ends.